This is a list of T cell receptor beta chains from one sample in a study of circulating and synovial CD4+ cells in juvenile arthritis. The table came from immunoSEQ multiplex PCR; TCRdb's copy has only in-frame clones and leaves some out. The sample consists of under 35,000 clones, 93% of them appearing once. Material: CD4+ T cells from blood. The receptors here all came from a human donor with juvenile idiopathic arthritis. Each CDR3 is given without its conserved first and last residue. The D gene is left open where the match is weak.

d_call | v_call | cdr3_aa
. | TRBV18 | ASSPIGAYGYT
TRBD1 | TRBV28 | ASSTGGPGELF
. | TRBV28 | ASSLEVAAAEKLF
TRBD1 | TRBV7-2 | ASSRQGARTSYEQY
. | TRBV19 | ASSPPH
TRBD2 | TRBV4-1 | ASSEGSSGRETQY
. | TRBV5-4 | ASSFGTSEYNEQF
. | TRBV9 | ASSVGLTGRGSGQGGTQY
. | TRBV30 | AWSGRHPQETQY
. | TRBV29-1 | SVEGQGNQPQH
TRBD2 | TRBV7-2 | ASRATSGLQETQY
. | TRBV28 | ASRGTPDQPQH
. | TRBV28 | ASSLRGIPQH
. | TRBV11-2 | ASSFRQSFGQHDNEQF
. | TRBV6-1 | ASSGREEF
. | TRBV7-2 | ASSLFGTKETQY
. | TRBV19 | ASTPLARSYNEQF
TRBD1 | TRBV28 | ASSRQGVGYT
. | TRBV28 | ASRKTGKGEKLF
. | TRBV6-5 | ASSYRRTGSTDTQY
TRBD2 | TRBV29-1 | SVAGGGPYEQY
TRBD2 | TRBV9 | ASSVETSGRHEQY
. | TRBV2 | ASGNWGGLGTEAF
TRBD1 | TRBV28 | ASSYQRTGVRTDTQY
. | TRBV19 | ASSIDARDEQF
. | TRBV19 | ASSSWGGNEKLF
. | TRBV1 | TSSQVAGGSANTGELF
TRBD2 | TRBV27 | ASSSLTSGSTGELF
TRBD1 | TRBV19 | ASRGTGPYEQY
. | TRBV2 | ASTTQRLWEQY
TRBD1 | TRBV27 | ASSWDRGYNEQF
. | TRBV6-1 | ASSMTDSTEAF
. | TRBV7-9 | ASSLGEENTEAF
. | TRBV7-2 | ASSLQGTYANYGYT
. | TRBV28 | ASSLNRDKQY
. | TRBV7-9 | ATLEGSYNEQF
TRBD1 | TRBV25-1 | ASSESGRGSYEQY
TRBD2 | TRBV11-2 | ASSLEGLAGVYEQY
TRBD1 | TRBV5-1 | ASSFGQGAGSEQY
. | TRBV6-1 | ALRQGAGTDTQY
. | TRBV7-2 | ASSPGLGGTDTQY
. | TRBV15 | ATSRAPTVSTDTQY
. | TRBV19 | ASSIETKNEKLF
. | TRBV28 | ASKWVGGTYNSPLH
. | TRBV11-1 | ASSLPGIRANVLT
TRBD2 | TRBV19 | ASSLAGGPRTGELF
TRBD1 | TRBV2 | ASSDRNRGTDTQY
TRBD1 | TRBV7-3 | ASSKGQGSHEQF
. | TRBV27 | ASRRGGEVGQF
TRBD1 | TRBV13 | ASSLARTGTENTEAF
. | TRBV5-6 | ASSLSLASYGYT
. | TRBV6-5 | ASTGGADTGELF
TRBD1 | TRBV5-1 | ASSPEDRWVPYNEQF
TRBD1 | TRBV25-1 | ASSEGQAGGSPLH